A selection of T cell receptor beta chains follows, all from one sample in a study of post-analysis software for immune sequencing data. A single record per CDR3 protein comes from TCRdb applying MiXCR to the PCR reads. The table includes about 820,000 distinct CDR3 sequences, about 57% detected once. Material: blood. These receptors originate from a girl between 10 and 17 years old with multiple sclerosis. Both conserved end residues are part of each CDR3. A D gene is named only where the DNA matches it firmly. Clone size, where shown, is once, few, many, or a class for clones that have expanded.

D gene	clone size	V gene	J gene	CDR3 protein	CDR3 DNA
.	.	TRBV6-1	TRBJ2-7	CASSELGAPTYEQYF	TGTGCCAGCAGTGAATTAGGGGCCCCGACCTACGAGCAGTACTTC
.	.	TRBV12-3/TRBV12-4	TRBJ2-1	CASNAGTGTYNEQFF	TGTGCCAGCAACGCCGGGACTGGAACCTACAATGAGCAGTTCTTC
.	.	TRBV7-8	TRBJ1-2	CASSLTGAEYGYTF	TGTGCCAGCAGCTTAACTGGGGCGGAGTATGGCTACACCTTC
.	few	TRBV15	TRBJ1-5	CATSRGADQPQHF	TGTGCCACCAGCAGAGGTGCCGATCAGCCCCAGCATTTT
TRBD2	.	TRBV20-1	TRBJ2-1	CSARLTGGQFF	TGCAGTGCTAGATTGACGGGAGGGCAGTTCTTC
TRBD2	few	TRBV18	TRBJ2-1	CASSPLSGGLNEQFF	TGTGCCAGCTCACCACTGAGCGGGGGCCTCAATGAGCAGTTCTTC
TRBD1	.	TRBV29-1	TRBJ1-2	CGAATGGDGYTF	TGCGGCGCCGCGACAGGGGGAGACGGCTACACCTTC
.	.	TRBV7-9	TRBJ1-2	CASSLPGRAYGYTF	TGTGCCAGCAGCTTACCGGGACGGGCCTATGGCTACACCTTC
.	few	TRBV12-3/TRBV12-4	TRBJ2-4	CASSLGPGGRNIQYF	TGTGCCAGCAGTTTGGGACCAGGAGGGAGGAACATTCAGTACTTC
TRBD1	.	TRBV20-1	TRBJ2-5	CSATPGTAQETQYF	TGCAGTGCTACCCCCGGGACAGCTCAAGAGACCCAGTACTTC
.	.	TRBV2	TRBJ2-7	CAGSLANSYEQYF	TGTGCCGGCAGTCTAGCGAACTCCTACGAGCAGTACTTC
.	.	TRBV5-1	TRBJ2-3	CASSLVGVDTQYF	TGCGCCAGCAGCTTGGTGGGGGTAGATACGCAGTATTTT
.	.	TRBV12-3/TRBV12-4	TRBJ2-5	CASSTGPLRETQYF	TGTGCCAGCAGCACCGGACCCCTTCGGGAGACCCAGTACTTC
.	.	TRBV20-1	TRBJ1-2	CSAQPQGRGVFYGYTF	TGCAGTGCGCAACCCCAAGGCCGGGGAGTTTTCTATGGCTACACCTTC
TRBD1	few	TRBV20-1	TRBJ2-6	CSACRGPGANVLTF	TGCAGTGCTTGCAGGGGGCCTGGGGCCAACGTCCTGACTTTC
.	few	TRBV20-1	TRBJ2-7	CSARQGGGYEQYF	TGCAGTGCTCGACAGGGAGGGGGCTACGAGCAGTACTTC
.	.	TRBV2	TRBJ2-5	CASNRDVETQYF	TGTGCCAGCAACCGGGATGTCGAGACCCAGTACTTC
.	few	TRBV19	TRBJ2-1	CASSIGAVGSYNEQFF	TGTGCCAGTAGTATAGGGGCGGTTGGGTCCTACAATGAGCAGTTCTTC
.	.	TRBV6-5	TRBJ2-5	CVSTTLTGIQETQYF	TGTGTCAGCACCACCCTAACAGGGATTCAAGAGACCCAGTACTTC
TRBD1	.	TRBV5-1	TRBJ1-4	CASSDTGQGYRLFF	TGCGCCAGCAGCGACACGGGACAGGGTTACCGGCTGTTTTTT
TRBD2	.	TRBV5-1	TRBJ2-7	CASSLGSGTEQYF	TGCGCCAGCAGCTTGGGGAGCGGGACCGAGCAGTACTTC
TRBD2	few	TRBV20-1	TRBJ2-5	CSASGGWETQYF	TGCAGTGCTAGCGGGGGGTGGGAGACCCAGTACTTC
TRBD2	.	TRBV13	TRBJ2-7	CASSLRRDYHEQYF	TGTGCCAGCAGCTTACGCCGGGACTACCACGAGCAGTACTTC
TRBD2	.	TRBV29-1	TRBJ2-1	CSVPYSGGEQFF	TGCAGCGTTCCATATAGCGGGGGCGAGCAGTTCTTC
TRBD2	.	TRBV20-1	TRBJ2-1	CSARGLAGARNEQFF	TGCAGTGCTAGAGGGCTAGCGGGAGCACGCAATGAGCAGTTCTTC
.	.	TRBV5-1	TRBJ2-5	CASSLIGWRNEQYF	TGCGCCAGCAGCTTGATTGGTTGGAGAAATGAGCAGTACTTC
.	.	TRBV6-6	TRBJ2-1	CASSSPRTSEQFF	TGTGCCAGCAGTTCTCCCAGGACCAGTGAGCAGTTCTTC
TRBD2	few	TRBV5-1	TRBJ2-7	CASSLDFSGSIDEQYF	TGCGCCAGCAGCTTGGACTTCAGCGGGAGCATAGATGAGCAGTACTTC
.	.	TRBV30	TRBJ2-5	CAWRPGRGETQYF	TGTGCCTGGAGGCCGGGGCGGGGAGAGACCCAGTACTTC
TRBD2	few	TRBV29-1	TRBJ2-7	CSVISGDSYEQYF	TGCAGCGTCATTAGCGGGGACTCCTACGAGCAGTACTTC
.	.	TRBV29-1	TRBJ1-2	CSVGQVHNYGYTF	TGCAGCGTTGGACAAGTTCATAACTATGGCTACACCTTC
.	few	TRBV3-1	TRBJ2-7	CASSQVGQKETQYF	TGTGCCAGCAGCCAAGTAGGCCAGAAGGAAACCCAGTACTTC
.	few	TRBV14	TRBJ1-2	CASSQVRIPGLGYTF	TGTGCCAGCAGCCAAGTGCGCATCCCGGGTCTTGGCTACACCTTC
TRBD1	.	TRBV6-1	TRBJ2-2	CASSWDRGTGELFF	TGTGCCAGCAGTTGGGACAGGGGGACCGGGGAGCTGTTTTTT
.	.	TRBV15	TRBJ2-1	CATSRRSGEVGEQFF	TGTGCCACCAGCAGAAGATCCGGCGAGGTAGGTGAGCAGTTCTTC
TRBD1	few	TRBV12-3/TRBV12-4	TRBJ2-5	CASSPGTGSGETQYF	TGTGCCAGCAGCCCCGGGACAGGGTCGGGTGAGACCCAGTACTTC
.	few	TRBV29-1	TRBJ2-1	CSVCTGTPGTGGWNEQFF	TGCAGCGTTTGTACCGGGACCCCGGGGACGGGGGGCTGGAATGAGCAGTTCTTC
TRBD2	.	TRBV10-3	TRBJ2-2	CASWSGANTGELFF	TGTGCCAGCTGGAGCGGGGCGAACACCGGGGAGCTGTTTTTT
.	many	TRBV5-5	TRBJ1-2	CASSLASNYGYTF	TGTGCCAGCAGTTTGGCCTCTAACTATGGCTACACCTTC
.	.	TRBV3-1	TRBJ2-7	CASYGTSTNEQYF	TGTGCCAGCTATGGAACCAGCACTAACGAGCAGTACTTC
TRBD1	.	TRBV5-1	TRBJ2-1	CASSLTGGFGDEQFF	TGCGCCAGCAGCTTAACAGGGGGCTTTGGGGATGAGCAGTTCTTC